This TCR beta chain came from a study of OX40 agonist ivuxolimab in advanced cancers. Study results and caveats: The CD4+ and CD8+ T cells in the blood had expanded clonally by week 6 at 0.1 to 3.0 mg/kg.

The V end lost 7 bases, the J end lost 5 bases, and 25 bases lay between the germline ends. The germline V gene has CDR1 SGHTS and CDR2 YDEGEE. CDR3 length: 18 amino acids. About this clone: Its antigen is currently unknown.

Profiling relied on immunoSEQ multiplex PCR, and the TCRdb table lists in-frame clones only, not all of them. The sample lists tens of thousands of clones, about four fifths seen once, with about 12% in the top ten. The V gene is TRBV5-8, the J gene TRBJ2-6, with no clear D. Here the sequenced sample was CD4+ or CD8+ T cells sorted from blood, taken in a trial of the OX40 agonist ivuxolimab. The TCR sequence derives from an adult with an advanced solid tumor such as melanoma, head and neck, liver or kidney cancer. DNA for the CDR3: TGTGCCAGCCAAGTTGGCAATAAGTCACAAAGTCGGGCCAACGTCCTGACTTTC. Amino acid sequence: CASQVGNKSQSRANVLTF.